Sequencing of this T cell receptor beta chain was carried out in a study of control samples from healthy donors and cancer patients. This clone showed up just once. This CDR3 is built from 15 residues. Losses at the gene ends were 4 bases for V and 5 bases for J; bases not matched to a gene: 4. Germline CDR1 MDHEN, CDR2 SYDVKM. TCRdb's copy holds only in-frame clones and misses some; the assay was immunoSEQ multiplex PCR. This table has around 130,000 clones, 85% to 95% appearing once. The clonotype comes from a man aged 25-45 years in good health. The sequencing input was blood. The chain combines TRBV28 with TRBJ1-4, with 10 bases aligning to TRBD1. CDR3 loop: CASSSPGQGNEKLFF. CDR3 in DNA: TGTGCCAGCAGTTCCCCGGGACAGGGGAATGAAAAACTGTTTTTT.